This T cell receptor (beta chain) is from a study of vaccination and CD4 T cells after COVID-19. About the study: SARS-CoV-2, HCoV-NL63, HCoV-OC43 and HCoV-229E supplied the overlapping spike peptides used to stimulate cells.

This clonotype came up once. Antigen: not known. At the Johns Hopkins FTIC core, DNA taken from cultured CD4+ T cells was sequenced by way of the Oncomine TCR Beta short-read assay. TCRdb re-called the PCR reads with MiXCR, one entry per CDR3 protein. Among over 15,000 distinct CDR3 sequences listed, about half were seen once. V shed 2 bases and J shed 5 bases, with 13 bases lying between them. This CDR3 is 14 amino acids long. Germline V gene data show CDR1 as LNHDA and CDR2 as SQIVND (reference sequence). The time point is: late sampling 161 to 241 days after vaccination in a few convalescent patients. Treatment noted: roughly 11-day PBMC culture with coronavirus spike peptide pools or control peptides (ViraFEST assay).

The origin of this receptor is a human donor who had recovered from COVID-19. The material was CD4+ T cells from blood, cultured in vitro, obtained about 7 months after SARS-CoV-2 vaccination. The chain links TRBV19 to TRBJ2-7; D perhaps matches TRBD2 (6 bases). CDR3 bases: TGTGCCAGTAGTATACGGCTAGCGCTCCACGAGCAGTACTTC. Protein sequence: CASSIRLALHEQYF.